This TCR beta chain was recovered during a study of graft-versus-host responses after intestinal transplantation (dated by TCRdb to 2020 to 2022). For context, the study as a whole: Multivisceral, liver-intestinal, or isolated intestinal transplants were received by the recipients. Anti-thymocyte globulin induction was given to all recipients, followed by maintenance tacrolimus and steroids for approximately three years. After intestinal transplantation, graft-versus-host and host-versus-graft alloreactive T cell clones were followed in the graft, circulation and bone marrow using bulk TCR-beta CDR3 sequencing. Alloreactive clones were identified by sequencing pre-transplant mixed lymphocyte reaction products and comparing these products with unstimulated pre-transplant donor and recipient T cells. A cohort of 20 to 25 intestinal transplant recipients, including one retransplant, was enrolled, and a few patients lacking pretransplant specimens were excluded. Donor T cell macrochimerism was defined as a peak of at least 4% donor T cells among recipient peripheral blood mononuclear cells. Rather than going through the commercial service, samples from a few later patients were sequenced in-house on an Illumina MiSeq and processed with MiXCR.

For CDR1 and CDR2, the germline V gene lists SNHLY and FYNNEI. Spanning cysteine to phenylalanine, the CDR3 consists of 13 amino acids. The kept DNA is CDR3 alone, 39 bases in frame from the first base. Cut back by 6 bases and 2 bases, the V and J ends lie 9 bases apart. This specimen's time point label, interpreted: cells obtained before transplantation from donor or recipient. CD3+CD4+ and CD3+CD8+ populations were FACS-sorted from unstimulated pre-transplant donor and recipient cells taken from spleen or lymph nodes. Receptors were amplified or captured by the immunoSEQ multiplex PCR assay. For most patients, genomic DNA was isolated with the Qiagen DNeasy Blood and Tissue Kit and shipped frozen to Adaptive Biotechnologies for TCR sequencing. For most patients, genomic DNA was subjected to high-throughput TCR-beta CDR3 sequencing by Adaptive Biotechnologies. Per the authors' processing: TCR sequencing data were retrieved from Adaptive's ImmunoSEQ software for 15 to 20 patients, whereas a few other patients were processed with MiXCR and VDJtools. CD4 versus CD8 sorting errors were corrected by removing sequences found in both subsets at a frequency ratio below 5:1. CDR3 nucleotide sequences shared between donor and recipient were removed because their origin could not be assigned. Alloreactive clones required at least 2-fold expansion over unstimulated cells and minimum CFSE-low frequency of 0.002% (template counts) or 0.001% (read counts). Clones detected in sequenced pre-transplant spleen, lymph node, or MLR CFSE-low populations of the donor or recipient were defined as mappable. The cumulative frequency of alloreactive clones was calculated as a percentage of all sequences, weighted by copy number. Here the immuneACCESS table is served through TCRdb, limited to in-frame sequences with V and J called. Missing clones are a known gap in these copies; in checked studies unresolved V genes cover under half, and the rest lacks a known reason. That table gives V, J and clone size, and the DNA gave D and trimming. For this sample there are 65,000 to 100,000 clones; 85% to 95% appear just once. The ten largest clones add up to approximately 0.4% of the sample.

Concerning this clone itself: The antigen this receptor binds is unknown. Per-base quality was not reported, and no clone a single base away is much larger than it.

Study-level results and caveats: The relatively low number and heterogeneity of intestinal transplant patients limited the conclusions. GvH clones were detected in recipient bone marrow, and some appeared earlier in ileal mucosa or blood, consistent with an intestinal mucosal origin. Early after transplant, peak levels of circulating GvH clones were associated with declines in HvG clones. High GvH to HvG T cell clonal ratios were observed in the allografts of patients with donor T cell macrochimerism.

The source of this sequence is a human donor who was the organ donor for an intestinal transplant. Sequences were derived from unstimulated CD8+ T cells sorted from spleen or lymph node cells, sampled before transplant. The chain couples TRBV2 to TRBJ2-3; 5 matching bases give a weak D call of TRBD1. The nucleotide sequence is TGTGCCAGCAGAGAGACAGCCACAGATACGCAGTATTTT. Its coded protein is CASRETATDTQYF.